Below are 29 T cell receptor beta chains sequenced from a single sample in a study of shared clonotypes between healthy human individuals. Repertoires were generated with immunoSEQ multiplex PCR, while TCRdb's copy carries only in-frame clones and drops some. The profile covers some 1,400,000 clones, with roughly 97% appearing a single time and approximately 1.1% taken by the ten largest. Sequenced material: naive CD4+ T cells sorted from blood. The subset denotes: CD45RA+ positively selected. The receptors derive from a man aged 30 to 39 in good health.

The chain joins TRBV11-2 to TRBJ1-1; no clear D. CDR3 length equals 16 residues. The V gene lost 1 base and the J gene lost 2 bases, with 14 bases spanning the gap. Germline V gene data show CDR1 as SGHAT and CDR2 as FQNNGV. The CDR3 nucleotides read TGTGCCAGCAGCTTAGGAAAACTGGGCCCCAACACTGAAGCTTTCTTT. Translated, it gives CASSLGKLGPNTEAFF. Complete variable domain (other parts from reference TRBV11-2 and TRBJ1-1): EAGVAQSPRYKIIEKRQSVAFWCNPISGHATLYWYQQILGQGPKLLIQFQNNGVVDDSQLPKDRFSAERLKGVDSTLKIQPAKLEDSAVYLCASSLGKLGPNTEAFFGQGTRLTVV.

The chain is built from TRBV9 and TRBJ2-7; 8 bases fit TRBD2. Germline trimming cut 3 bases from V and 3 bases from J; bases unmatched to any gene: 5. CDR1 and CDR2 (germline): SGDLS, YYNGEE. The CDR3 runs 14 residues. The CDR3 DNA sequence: TGTGCCAGCAGCGCAACCACTAGCGGCTACGAGCAGTACTTC. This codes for CASSATTSGYEQYF.

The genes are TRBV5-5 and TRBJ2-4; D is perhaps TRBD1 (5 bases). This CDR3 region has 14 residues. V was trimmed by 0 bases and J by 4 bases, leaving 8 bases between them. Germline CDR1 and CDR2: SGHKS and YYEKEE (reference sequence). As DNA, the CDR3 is TGTGCCAGCAGCTTGGTTGCAGGGAAAAACATTCAGTACTTC. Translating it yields CASSLVAGKNIQYF.

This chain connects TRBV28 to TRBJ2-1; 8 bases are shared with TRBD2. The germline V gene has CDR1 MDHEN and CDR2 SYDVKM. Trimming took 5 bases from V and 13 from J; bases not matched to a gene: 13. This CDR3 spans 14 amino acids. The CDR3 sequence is CASSKPGLGFSQFF. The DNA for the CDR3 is TGTGCCAGCAGTAAGCCGGGACTAGGTTTTTCACAGTTCTTC.

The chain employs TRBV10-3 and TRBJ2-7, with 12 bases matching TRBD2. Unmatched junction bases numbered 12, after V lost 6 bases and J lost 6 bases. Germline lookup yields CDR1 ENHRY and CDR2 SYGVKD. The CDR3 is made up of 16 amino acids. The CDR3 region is CAIRTQTSGSSSEQYF. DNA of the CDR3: TGTGCCATCAGGACACAGACTAGCGGGAGTTCGAGCGAGCAGTACTTC.

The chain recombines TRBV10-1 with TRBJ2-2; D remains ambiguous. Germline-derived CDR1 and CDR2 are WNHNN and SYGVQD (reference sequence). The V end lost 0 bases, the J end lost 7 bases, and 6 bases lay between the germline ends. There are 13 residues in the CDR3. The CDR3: CASSESTVGELFF. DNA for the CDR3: TGCGCCAGCAGTGAGTCGACGGTCGGGGAGCTGTTTTTT.

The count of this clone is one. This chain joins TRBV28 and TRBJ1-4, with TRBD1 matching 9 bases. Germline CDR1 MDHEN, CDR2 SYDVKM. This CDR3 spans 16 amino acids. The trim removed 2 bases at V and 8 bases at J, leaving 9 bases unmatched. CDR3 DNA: TGTGCCAGCAGTTTAAGGTCGGGACAGGGCCTCGAAAAACTGTTTTTT. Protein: CASSLRSGQGLEKLFF.

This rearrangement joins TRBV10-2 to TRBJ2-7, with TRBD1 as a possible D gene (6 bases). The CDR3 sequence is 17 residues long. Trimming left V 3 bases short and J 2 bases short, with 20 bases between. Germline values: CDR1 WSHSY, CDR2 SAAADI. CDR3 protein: CASSEMVGGGLAYEQYF. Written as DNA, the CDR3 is TGCGCCAGCAGTGAAATGGTAGGTGGGGGCCTAGCCTACGAGCAGTACTTC.

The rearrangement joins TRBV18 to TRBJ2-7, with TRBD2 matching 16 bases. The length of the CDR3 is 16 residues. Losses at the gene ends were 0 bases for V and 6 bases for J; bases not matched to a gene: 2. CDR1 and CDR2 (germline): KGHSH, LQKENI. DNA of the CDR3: TGTGCCAGCTCACCACCGGGGACTAGCGGGAGGGGCGAGCAGTACTTC. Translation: CASSPPGTSGRGEQYF.

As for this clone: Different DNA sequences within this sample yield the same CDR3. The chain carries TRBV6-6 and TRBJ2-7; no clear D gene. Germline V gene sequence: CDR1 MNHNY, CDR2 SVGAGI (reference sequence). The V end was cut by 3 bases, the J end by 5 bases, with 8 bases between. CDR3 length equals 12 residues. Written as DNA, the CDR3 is TGTGCCAGCAGTTATGTGTCCGACGAGCAGTACTTC. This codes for CASSYVSDEQYF.

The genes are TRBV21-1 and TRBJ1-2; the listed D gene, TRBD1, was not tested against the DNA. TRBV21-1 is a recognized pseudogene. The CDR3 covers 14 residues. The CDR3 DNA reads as TGTGCCAGCACTTCAACCACAGACAACTATGGCTACACCTTC. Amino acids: CASTSTTDNYGYTF.

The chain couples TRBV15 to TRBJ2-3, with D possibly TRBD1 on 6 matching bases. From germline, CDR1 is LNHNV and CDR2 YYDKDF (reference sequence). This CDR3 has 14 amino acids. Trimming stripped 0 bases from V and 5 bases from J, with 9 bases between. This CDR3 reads CATSRDWGLDTQYF. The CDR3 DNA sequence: TGTGCCACCAGCAGAGACTGGGGGCTAGATACGCAGTATTTT.

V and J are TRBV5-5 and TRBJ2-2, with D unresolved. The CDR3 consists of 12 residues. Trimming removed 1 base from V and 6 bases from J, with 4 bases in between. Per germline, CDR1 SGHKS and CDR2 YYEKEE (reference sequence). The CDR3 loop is CASSLFPGELFF. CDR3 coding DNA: TGTGCCAGCAGCTTGTTCCCCGGGGAGCTGTTTTTT.

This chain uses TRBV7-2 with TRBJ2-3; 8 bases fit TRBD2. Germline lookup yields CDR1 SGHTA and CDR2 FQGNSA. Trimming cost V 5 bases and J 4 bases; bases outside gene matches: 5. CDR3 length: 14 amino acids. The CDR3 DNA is TGTGCCAGCAGCGCCGGACTAGCAGCAGATACGCAGTATTTT. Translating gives CASSAGLAADTQYF.

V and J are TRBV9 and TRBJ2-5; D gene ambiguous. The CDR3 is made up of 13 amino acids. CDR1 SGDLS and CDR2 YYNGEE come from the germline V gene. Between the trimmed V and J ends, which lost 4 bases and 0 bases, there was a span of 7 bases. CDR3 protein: CASSSEYQETQYF. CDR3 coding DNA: TGTGCCAGCAGCTCCGAGTACCAAGAGACCCAGTACTTC.

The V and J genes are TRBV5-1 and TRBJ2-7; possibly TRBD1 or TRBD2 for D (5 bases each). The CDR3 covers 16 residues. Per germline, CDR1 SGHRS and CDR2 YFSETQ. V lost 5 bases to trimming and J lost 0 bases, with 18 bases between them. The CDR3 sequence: CASSLRTGTPSYEQYF. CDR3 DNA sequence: TGCGCCAGCAGTCTCAGGACCGGGACGCCCTCCTACGAGCAGTACTTC.

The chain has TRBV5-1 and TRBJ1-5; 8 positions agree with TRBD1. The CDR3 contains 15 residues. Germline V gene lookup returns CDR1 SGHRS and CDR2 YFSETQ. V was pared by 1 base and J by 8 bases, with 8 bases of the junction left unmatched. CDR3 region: CASSLSGGVGEPQHF. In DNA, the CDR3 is TGCGCCAGCAGCTTGTCAGGGGGCGTGGGAGAGCCCCAGCATTTT.

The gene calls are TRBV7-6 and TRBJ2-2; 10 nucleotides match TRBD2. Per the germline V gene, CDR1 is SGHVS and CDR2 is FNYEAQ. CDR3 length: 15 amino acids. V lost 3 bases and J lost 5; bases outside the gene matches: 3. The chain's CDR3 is CASSFPSGSTGELFF. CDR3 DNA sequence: TGTGCCAGCAGCTTTCCTAGCGGGAGTACCGGGGAGCTGTTTTTT.

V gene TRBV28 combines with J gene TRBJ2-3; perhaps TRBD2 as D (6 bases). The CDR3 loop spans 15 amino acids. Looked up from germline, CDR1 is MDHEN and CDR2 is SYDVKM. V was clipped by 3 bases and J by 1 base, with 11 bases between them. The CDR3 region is CASSFLTSGTDTQYF. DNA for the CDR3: TGTGCCAGCAGTTTCCTGACTAGTGGCACAGATACGCAGTATTTT.

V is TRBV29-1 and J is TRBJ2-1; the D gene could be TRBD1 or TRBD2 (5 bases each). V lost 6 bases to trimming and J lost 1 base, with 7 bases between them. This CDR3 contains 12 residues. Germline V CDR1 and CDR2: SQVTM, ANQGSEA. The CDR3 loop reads CSVGTSYNEQFF. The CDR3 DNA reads TGCAGCGTAGGGACGTCCTACAATGAGCAGTTCTTC.

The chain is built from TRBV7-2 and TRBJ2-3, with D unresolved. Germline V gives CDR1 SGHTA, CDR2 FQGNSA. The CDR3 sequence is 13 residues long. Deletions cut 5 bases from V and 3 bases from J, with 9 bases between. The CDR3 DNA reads TGTGCCAGCAGCCTTAGTCCGACAGATACGCAGTATTTT. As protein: CASSLSPTDTQYF.

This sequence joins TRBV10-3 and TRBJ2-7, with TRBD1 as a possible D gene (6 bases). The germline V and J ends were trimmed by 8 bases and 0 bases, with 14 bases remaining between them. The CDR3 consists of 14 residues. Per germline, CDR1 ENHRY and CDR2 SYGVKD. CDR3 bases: TGTGCCATCGCTAGGACAGCGAGCTCCTACGAGCAGTACTTC. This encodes CAIARTASSYEQYF.

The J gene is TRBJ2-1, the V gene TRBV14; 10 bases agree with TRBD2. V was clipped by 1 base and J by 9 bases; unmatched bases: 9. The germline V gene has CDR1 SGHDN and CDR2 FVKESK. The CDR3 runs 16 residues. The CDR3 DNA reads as TGTGCCAGCAGCCAAGCTAGCGGGAGTATCTGGGGTGAGCAGTTCTTC. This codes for CASSQASGSIWGEQFF.

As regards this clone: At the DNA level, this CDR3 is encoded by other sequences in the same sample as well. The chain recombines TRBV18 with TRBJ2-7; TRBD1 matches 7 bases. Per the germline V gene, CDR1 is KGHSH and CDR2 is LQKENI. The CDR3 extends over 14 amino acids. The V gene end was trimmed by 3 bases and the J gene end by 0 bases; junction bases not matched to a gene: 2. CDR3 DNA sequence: TGTGCCAGCTCACCTGGGACAGACTCCTACGAGCAGTACTTC. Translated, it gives CASSPGTDSYEQYF.

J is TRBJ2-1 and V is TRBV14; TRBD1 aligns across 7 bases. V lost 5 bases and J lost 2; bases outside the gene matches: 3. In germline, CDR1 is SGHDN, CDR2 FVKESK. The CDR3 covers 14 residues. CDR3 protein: CASSTGQPYNEQFF. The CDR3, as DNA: TGTGCCAGCAGCACGGGACAGCCCTACAATGAGCAGTTCTTC.

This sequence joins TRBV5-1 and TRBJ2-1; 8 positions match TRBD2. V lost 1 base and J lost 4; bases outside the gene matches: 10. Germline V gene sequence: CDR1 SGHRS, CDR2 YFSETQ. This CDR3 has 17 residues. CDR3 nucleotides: TGCGCCAGCAGCTTGCATCTCAGCGCTAGCGGGTACAATGAGCAGTTCTTC. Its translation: CASSLHLSASGYNEQFF.

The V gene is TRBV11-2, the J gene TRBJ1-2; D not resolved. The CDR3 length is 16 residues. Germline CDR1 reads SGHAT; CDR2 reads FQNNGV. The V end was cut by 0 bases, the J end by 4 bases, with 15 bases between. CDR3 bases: TGTGCCAGCAGCTTAGATTCGCGAACGAGTGGCTATGGCTACACCTTC. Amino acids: CASSLDSRTSGYGYTF.

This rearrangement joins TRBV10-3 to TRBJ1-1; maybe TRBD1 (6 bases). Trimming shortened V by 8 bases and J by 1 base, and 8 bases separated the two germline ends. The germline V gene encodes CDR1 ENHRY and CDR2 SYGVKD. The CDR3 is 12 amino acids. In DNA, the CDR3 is TGTGCCATCGCAGGGGAGAACACTGAAGCTTTCTTT. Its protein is CAIAGENTEAFF.

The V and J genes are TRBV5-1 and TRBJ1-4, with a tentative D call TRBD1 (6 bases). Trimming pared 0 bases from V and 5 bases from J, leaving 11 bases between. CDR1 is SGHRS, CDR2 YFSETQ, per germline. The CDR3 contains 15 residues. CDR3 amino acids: CASSLDAGVNEKLFF. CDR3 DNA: TGCGCCAGCAGCTTGGACGCAGGGGTAAATGAAAAACTGTTTTTT.